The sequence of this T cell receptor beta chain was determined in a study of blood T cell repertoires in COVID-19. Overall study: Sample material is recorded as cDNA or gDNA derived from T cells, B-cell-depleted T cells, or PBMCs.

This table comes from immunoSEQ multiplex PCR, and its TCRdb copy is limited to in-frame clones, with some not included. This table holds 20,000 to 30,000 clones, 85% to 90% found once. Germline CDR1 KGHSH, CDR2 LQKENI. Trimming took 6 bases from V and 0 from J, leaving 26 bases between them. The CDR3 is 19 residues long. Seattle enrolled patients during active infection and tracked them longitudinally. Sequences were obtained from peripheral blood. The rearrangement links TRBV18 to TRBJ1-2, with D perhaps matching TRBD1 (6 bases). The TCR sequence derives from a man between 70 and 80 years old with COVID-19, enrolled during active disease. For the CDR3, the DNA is TGTGCCAGCTCCCGACAGGATCACCACTTCGGGGAGCCTAACTATGGCTACACCTTC. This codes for CASSRQDHHFGEPNYGYTF.